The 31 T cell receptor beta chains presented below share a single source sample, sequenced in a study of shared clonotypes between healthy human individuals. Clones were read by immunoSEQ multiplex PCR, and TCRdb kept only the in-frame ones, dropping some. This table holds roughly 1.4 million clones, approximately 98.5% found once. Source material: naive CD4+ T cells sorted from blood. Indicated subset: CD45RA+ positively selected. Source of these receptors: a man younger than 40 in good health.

The CDR3 here is CASLGLAGTGELFF. The CDR3 DNA follows: TGCGCCAGCCTAGGACTAGCGGGAACCGGGGAGCTGTTTTTT. This chain connects TRBV5-1 to TRBJ2-2; 12 bases are a match to TRBD2. The length of the CDR3 is 14 residues. CDR1 and CDR2 (germline): SGHRS, YFSETQ. V trimming: 7 bases; J trimming: 5 bases; junction bases outside the gene matches: 3.

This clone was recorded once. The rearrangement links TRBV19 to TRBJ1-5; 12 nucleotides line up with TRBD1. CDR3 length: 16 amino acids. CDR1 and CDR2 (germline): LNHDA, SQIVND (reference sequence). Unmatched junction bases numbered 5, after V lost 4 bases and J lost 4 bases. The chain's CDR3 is CASSSGTGGRNQPQHF. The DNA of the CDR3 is TGTGCCAGTAGTAGCGGGACAGGGGGCAGAAATCAGCCCCAGCATTTT.

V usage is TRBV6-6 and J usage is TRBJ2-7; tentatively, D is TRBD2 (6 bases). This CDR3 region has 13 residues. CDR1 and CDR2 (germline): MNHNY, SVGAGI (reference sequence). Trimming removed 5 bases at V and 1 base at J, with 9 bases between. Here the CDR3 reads CASSVGGSYEQYF. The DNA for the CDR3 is TGTGCCAGCAGTGTGGGGGGATCCTACGAGCAGTACTTC.

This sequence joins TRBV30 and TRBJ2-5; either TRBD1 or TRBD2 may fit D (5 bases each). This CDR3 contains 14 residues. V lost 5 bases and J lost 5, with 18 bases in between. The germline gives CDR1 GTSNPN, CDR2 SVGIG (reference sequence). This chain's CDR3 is CAWSSGRGRETQYF. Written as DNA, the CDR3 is TGTGCCTGGTCGAGCGGCCGGGGCAGGGAGACCCAGTACTTC.

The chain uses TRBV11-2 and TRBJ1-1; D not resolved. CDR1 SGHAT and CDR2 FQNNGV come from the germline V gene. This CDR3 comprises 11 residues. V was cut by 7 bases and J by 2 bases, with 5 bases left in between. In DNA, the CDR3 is TGTGCCAGCACCCCAAACACTGAAGCTTTCTTT. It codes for CASTPNTEAFF.

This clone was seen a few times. CDR3 nucleotide sequence: TGTGCCAGCAGTTACGACAGCTCTGGAAACACCATATATTTT. It translates to CASSYDSSGNTIYF. The rearrangement joins TRBV6-5 to TRBJ1-3; perhaps TRBD1 as D (5 bases). The CDR3 is 14 amino acids. V was trimmed by 2 bases and J by 0 bases, leaving 5 bases between them. The germline V gene encodes CDR1 MNHEY and CDR2 SVGAGI.

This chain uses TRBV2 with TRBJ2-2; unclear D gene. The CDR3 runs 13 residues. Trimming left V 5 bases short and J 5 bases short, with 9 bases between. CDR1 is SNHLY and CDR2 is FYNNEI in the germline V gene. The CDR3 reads CASSMDRTGELFF. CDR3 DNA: TGTGCCAGCAGTATGGACCGAACCGGGGAGCTGTTTTTT. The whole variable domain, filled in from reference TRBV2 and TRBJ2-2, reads EPEVTQTPSHQVTQMGQEVILRCVPISNHLYFYWYRQILGQKVEFLVSFYNNEISEKSEIFDDQFSVERPDGSNFTLKIRSTKLEDSAMYFCASSMDRTGELFFGEGSRLTVL.

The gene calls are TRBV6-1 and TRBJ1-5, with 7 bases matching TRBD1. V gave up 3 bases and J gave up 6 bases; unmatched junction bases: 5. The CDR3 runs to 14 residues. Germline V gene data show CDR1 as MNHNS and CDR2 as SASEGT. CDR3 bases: TGTGCCAGCAGTGAGACAGGGCGGACTCAGCCCCAGCATTTT. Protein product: CASSETGRTQPQHF.

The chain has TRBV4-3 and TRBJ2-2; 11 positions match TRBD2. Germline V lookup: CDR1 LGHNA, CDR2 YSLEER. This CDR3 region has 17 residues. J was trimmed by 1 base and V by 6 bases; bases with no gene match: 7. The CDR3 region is CASREYGLAGNTGELFF. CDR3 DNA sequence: TGCGCCAGCAGGGAGTACGGACTAGCGGGGAACACCGGGGAGCTGTTTTTT.

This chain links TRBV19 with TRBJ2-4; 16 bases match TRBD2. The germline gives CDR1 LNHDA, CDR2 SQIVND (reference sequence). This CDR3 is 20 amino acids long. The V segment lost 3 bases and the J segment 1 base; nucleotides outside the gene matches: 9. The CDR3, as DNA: TGTGCCAGTAGTATGGTCTCGGGACTAGCGGGAGGGCCTGCCAAAAACATTCAGTACTTC. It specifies CASSMVSGLAGGPAKNIQYF. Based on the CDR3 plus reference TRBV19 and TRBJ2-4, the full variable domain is DGGITQSPKYLFRKEGQNVTLSCEQNLNHDAMYWYRQDPGQGLRLIYYSQIVNDFQKGDIAEGYSVSREKKESFPLTVTSAQKNPTAFYLCASSMVSGLAGGPAKNIQYFGAGTRLSVL.

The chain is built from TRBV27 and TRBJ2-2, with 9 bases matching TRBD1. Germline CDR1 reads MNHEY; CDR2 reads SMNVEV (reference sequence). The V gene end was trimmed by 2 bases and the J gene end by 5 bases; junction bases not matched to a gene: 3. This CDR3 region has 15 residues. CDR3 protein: CASSLVGQGTGELFF. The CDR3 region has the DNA TGTGCCAGCAGTTTAGTGGGACAGGGAACCGGGGAGCTGTTTTTT.

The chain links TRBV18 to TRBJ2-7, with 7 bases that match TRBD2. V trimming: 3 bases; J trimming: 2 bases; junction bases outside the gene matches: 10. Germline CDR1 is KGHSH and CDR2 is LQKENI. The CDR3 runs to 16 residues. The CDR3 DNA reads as TGTGCCAGCTCACCTAAGGCGATCGCGGGAGCCTACGAGCAGTACTTC. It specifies CASSPKAIAGAYEQYF.

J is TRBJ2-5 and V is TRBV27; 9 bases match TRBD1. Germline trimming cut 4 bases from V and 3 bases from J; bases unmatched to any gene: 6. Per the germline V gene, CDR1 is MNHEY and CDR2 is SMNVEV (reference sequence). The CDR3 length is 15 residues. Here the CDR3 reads CASSSPGQGKETQYF. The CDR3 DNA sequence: TGTGCCAGCAGTTCCCCGGGACAGGGAAAAGAGACCCAGTACTTC.

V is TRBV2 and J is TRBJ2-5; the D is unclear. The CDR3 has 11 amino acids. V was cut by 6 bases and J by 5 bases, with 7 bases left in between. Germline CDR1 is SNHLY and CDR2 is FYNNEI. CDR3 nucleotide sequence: TGTGCCAGCAGCTCTTGGGAGACCCAGTACTTC. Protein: CASSSWETQYF.

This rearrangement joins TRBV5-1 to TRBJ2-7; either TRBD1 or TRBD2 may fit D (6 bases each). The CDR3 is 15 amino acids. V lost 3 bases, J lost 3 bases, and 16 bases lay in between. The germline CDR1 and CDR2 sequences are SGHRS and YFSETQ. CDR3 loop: CASSSSAGTNYEQYF. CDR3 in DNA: TGCGCCAGCAGCTCCTCTGCGGGGACAAACTACGAGCAGTACTTC.

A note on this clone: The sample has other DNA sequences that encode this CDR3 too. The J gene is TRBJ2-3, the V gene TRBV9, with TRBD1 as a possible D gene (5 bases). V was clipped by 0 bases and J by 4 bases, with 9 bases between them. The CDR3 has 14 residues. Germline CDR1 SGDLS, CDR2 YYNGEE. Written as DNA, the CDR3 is TGTGCCAGCAGCGTAGGGGGCCTTGCAGATACGCAGTATTTT. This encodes CASSVGGLADTQYF.

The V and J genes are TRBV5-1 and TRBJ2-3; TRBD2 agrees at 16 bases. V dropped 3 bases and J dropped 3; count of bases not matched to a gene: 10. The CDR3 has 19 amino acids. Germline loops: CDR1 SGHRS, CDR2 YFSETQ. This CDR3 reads CASSSGLAGGREVTDTQYF. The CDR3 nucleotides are TGCGCCAGCAGCTCGGGACTAGCGGGAGGGCGTGAGGTAACAGATACGCAGTATTTT. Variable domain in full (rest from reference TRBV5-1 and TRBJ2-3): KAGVTQTPRYLIKTRGQQVTLSCSPISGHRSVSWYQQTPGQGLQFLFEYFSETQRNKGNFPGRFSGRQFSNSRSEMNVSTLELGDSALYLCASSSGLAGGREVTDTQYFGPGTRLTVL.

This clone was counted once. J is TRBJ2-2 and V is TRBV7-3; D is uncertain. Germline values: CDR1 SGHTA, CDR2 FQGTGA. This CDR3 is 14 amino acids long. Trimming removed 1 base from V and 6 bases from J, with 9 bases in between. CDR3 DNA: TGTGCCAGCAGCTTAAGGTCCCCTTCCGGGGAGCTGTTTTTT. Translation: CASSLRSPSGELFF. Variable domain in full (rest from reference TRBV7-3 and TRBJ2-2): GAGVSQTPSNKVTEKGKYVELRCDPISGHTALYWYRQSLGQGPEFLIYFQGTGAADDSGLPNDRFFAVRPEGSVSTLKIQRTERGDSAVYLCASSLRSPSGELFFGEGSRLTVL.

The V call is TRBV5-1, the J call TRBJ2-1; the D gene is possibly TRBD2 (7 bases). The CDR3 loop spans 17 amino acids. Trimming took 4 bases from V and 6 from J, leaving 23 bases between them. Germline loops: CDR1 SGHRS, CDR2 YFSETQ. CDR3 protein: CASSPVVGVGGGNEQFF. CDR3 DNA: TGCGCCAGCAGCCCCGTTGTGGGAGTAGGGGGGGGCAATGAGCAGTTCTTC.

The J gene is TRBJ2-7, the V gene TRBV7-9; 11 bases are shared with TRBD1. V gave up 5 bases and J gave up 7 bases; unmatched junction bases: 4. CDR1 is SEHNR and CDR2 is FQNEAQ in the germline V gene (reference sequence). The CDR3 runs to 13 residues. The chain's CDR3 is CASSPDRGREQYF. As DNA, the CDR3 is TGTGCCAGCAGCCCGGACAGGGGGCGGGAGCAGTACTTC. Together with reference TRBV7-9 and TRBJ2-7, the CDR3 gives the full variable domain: DTGVSQNPRHKITKRGQNVTFRCDPISEHNRLYWYRQTLGQGPEFLTYFQNEAQLEKSRLLSDRFSAERPKGSFSTLEIQRTEQGDSAMYLCASSPDRGREQYFGPGTRLTVT.

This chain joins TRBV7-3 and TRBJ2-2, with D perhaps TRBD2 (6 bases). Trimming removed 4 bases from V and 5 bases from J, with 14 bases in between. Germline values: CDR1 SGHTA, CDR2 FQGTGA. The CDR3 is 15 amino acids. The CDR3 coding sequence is TGTGCCAGCAGCTCAAAATCCGGGGGAACCGGGGAGCTGTTTTTT. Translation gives CASSSKSGGTGELFF.

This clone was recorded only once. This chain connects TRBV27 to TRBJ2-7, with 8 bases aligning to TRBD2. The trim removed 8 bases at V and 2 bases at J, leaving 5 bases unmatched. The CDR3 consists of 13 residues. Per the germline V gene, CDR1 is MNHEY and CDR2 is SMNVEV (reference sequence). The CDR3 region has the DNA TGTGCCAGCCGGCGGGAGGTTACCTACGAGCAGTACTTC. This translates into CASRREVTYEQYF.

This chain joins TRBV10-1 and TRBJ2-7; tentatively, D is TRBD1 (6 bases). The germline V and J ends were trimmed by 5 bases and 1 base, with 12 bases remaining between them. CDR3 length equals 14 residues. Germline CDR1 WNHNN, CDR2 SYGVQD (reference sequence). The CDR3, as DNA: TGCGCCAGCAGTTCAGGACAGAATTCCTACGAGCAGTACTTC. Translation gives CASSSGQNSYEQYF.

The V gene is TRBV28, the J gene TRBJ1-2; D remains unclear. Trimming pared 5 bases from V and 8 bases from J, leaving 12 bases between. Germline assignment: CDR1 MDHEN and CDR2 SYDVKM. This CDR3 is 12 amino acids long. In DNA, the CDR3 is TGTGCCAGCAGTCGACTCGGTGGGGGCTACACCTTC. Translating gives CASSRLGGGYTF.

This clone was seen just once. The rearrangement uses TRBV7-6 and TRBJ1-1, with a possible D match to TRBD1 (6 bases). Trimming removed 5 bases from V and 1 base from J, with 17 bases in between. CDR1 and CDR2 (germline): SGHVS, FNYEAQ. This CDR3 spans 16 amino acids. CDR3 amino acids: CASSRTVQGGNTEAFF. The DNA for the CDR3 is TGTGCCAGCAGCCGAACCGTACAGGGCGGGAACACTGAAGCTTTCTTT. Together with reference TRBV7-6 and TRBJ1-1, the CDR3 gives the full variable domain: GAGVSQSPRYKVTKRGQDVALRCDPISGHVSLYWYRQALGQGPEFLTYFNYEAQQDKSGLPNDRFSAERPEGSISTLTIQRTEQRDSAMYRCASSRTVQGGNTEAFFGQGTRLTVV.

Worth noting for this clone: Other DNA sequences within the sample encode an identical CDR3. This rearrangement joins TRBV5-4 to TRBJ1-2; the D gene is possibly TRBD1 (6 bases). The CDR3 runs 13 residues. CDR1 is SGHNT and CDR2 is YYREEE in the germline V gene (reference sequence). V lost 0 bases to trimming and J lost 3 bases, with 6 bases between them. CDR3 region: CASSLGQDYGYTF. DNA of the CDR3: TGTGCCAGCAGCTTGGGACAGGACTATGGCTACACCTTC.

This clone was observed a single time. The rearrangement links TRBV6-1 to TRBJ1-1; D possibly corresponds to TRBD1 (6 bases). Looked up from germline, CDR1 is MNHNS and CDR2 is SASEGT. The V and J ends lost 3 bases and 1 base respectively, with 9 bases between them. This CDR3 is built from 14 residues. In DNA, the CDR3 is TGTGCCAGCAGTGACAGGGGTCGGAACACTGAAGCTTTCTTT. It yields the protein CASSDRGRNTEAFF.

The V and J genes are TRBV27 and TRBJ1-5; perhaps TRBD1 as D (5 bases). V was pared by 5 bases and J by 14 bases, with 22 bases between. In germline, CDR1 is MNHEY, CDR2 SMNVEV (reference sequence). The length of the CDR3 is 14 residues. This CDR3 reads CASSPGGGDRIEHF. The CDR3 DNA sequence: TGTGCCAGCAGTCCCGGCGGGGGGGACCGCATTGAGCATTTT.

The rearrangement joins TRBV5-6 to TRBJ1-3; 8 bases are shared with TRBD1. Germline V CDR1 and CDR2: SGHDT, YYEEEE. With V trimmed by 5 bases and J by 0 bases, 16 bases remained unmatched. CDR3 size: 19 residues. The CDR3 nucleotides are TGTGCCAGCAGTGGGCCCCCGACAGGGGCGATCAACTCTGGAAACACCATATATTTT. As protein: CASSGPPTGAINSGNTIYF.

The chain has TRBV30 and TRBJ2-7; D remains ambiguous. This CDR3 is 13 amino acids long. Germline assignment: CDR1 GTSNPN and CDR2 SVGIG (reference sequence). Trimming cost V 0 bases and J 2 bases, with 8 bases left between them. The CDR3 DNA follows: TGTGCCTGGAGTGTTCAGTCTGCCTACGAGCAGTACTTC. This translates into CAWSVQSAYEQYF.

The CDR3 DNA sequence: TGTGCCAGTAGTGGGGACAGGATACACTACGAGCAGTACTTC. Protein product: CASSGDRIHYEQYF. V and J are TRBV19 and TRBJ2-7, with 8 bases aligning to TRBD1. Trimming removed 5 bases from V and 3 bases from J; junction bases left unmatched: 6. This CDR3 spans 14 amino acids. Germline assignment: CDR1 LNHDA and CDR2 SQIVND (reference sequence).